This T cell receptor beta chain was captured by sequencing in a study of CD8 T cells in Susac syndrome. Whole-study results and caveats: Clonal CD8+ expansion in Susac was highest in TEMRA cells and active patients.

CD8+ and CD4+ T cells were negatively isolated; TEMRA cells were FACS-enriched. With respect to this clonotype: The target antigen is unknown.

It was with random hexamers that 0.5 to 1 ug RNA was reverse transcribed. Across 54 Vbeta and 13 Jbeta, TCR beta CDR3 was amplified with immunoSEQ multiplex PCR. TCRdb reprocessed the immunoSEQ multiplex PCR reads via MiXCR and lists one record per CDR3 protein. The top ten clones hold about 0.94% of a sample with approximately 74,000 distinct CDR3 sequences, nearly 95% of them seen once. Trimming shortened V by 2 bases and J by 7 bases, and 14 bases separated the two germline ends. The CDR3 sequence is 15 residues long. The V gene's germline CDR1 is LNHNV and CDR2 YYDKDF (reference sequence). The TCR sequence derives from a human donor with Susac syndrome. The chain employs TRBV15 and TRBJ1-4; perhaps TRBD1 as D (5 bases). The sequenced sample consisted of CD8+ T cells from PBMCs. CDR3 residues: CATSRSRGAGEKLFF. The CDR3 nucleotides are TGTGCCACCAGCAGATCTCGAGGGGCGGGTGAAAAACTGTTTTTT.